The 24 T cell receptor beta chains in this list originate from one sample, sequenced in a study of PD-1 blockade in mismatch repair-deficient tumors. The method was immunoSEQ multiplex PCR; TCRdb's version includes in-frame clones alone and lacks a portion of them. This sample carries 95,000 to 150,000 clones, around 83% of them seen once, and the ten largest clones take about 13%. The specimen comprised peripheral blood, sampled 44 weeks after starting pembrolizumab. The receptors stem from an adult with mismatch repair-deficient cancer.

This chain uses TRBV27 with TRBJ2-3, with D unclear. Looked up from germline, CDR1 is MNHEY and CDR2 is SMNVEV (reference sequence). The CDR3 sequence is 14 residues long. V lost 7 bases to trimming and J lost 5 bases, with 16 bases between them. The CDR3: CASTPIDQGDTQYF. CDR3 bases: TGTGCCAGCACCCCGATTGATCAAGGAGATACGCAGTATTTT.

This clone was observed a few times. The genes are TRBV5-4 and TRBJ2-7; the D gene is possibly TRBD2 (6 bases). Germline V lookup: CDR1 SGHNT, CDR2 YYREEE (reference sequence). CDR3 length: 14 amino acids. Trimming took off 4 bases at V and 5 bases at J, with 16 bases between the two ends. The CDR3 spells CASSPWGSGHEQYF. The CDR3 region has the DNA TGTGCCAGCAGCCCCTGGGGTAGCGGACACGAGCAGTACTTC. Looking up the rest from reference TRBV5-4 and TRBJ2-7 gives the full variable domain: ETGVTQSPTHLIKTRGQQVTLRCSSQSGHNTVSWYQQALGQGPQFIFQYYREEENGRGNFPPRFSGLQFPNYSSELNVNALELDDSALYLCASSPWGSGHEQYFGPGTRLTVT.

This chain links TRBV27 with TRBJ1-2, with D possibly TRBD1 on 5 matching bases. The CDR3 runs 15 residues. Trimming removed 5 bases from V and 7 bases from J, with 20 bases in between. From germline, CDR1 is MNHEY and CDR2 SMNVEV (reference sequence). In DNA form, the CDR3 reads TGTGCCAGCAGTCTTAGGCCCGTGGGGCCGGGTGGCTACACCTTC. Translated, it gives CASSLRPVGPGGYTF.

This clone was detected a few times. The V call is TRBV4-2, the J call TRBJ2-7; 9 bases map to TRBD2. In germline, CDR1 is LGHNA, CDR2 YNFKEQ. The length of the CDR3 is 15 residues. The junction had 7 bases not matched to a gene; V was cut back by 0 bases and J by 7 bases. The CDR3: CASSQDWVAGVEQYF. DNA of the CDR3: TGTGCCAGCAGCCAAGATTGGGTAGCGGGAGTGGAGCAGTACTTC.

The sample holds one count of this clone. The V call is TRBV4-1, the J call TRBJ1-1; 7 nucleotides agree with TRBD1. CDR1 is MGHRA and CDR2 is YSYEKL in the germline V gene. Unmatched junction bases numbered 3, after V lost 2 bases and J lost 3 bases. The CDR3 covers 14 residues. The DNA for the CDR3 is TGCGCCAGCAGCCAAAGGGGGCTGGACACTGAAGCTTTCTTT. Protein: CASSQRGLDTEAFF.

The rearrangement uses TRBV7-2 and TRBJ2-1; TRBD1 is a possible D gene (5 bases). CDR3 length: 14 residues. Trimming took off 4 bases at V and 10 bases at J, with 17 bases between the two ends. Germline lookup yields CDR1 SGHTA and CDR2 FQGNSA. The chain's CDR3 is CASSSRFGADEQFF. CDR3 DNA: TGTGCCAGCAGCTCCCGGTTTGGGGCTGACGAGCAGTTCTTC.

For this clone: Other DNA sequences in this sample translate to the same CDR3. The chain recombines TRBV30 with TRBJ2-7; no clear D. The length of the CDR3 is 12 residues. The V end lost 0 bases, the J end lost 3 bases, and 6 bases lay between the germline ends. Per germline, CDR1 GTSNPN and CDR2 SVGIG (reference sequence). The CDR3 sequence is CAWSVSGYEQYF. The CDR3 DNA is TGTGCCTGGAGTGTTTCTGGCTACGAGCAGTACTTC. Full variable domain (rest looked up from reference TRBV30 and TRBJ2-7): SQTIHQWPATLVQPVGSPLSLECTVEGTSNPNLYWYRQAAGRGLQLLFYSVGIGQISSEVPQNLSASRPQDRQFILSSKKLLLSDSGFYLCAWSVSGYEQYFGPGTRLTVT.

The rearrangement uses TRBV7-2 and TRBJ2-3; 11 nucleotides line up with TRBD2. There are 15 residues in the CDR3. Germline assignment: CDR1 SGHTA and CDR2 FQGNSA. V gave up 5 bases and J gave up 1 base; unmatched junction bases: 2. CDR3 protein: CASSRSGRGTDTQYF. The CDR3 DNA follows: TGTGCCAGCAGCCGTAGCGGGAGGGGCACAGATACGCAGTATTTT.

The CDR3 loop reads CAMSSAGRLYEQYF. In DNA form, the CDR3 reads TGTGCCATGAGTTCAGCGGGGAGACTCTACGAGCAGTACTTC. The chain has TRBV10-3 and TRBJ2-7; 7 nucleotides align to TRBD2. Germline lookup yields CDR1 ENHRY and CDR2 SYGVKD. Trimming removed 9 bases from V and 3 bases from J; junction bases left unmatched: 11. This CDR3 has 14 amino acids.

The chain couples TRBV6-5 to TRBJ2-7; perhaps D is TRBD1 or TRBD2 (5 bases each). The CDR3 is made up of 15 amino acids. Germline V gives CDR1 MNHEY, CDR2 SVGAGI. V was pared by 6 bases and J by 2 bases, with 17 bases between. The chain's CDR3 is CASRVTGTVTYEQYF. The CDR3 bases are TGTGCCAGCAGGGTCACCGGGACGGTAACCTACGAGCAGTACTTC.

This CDR3 reads CASTPGQGVEKLFF. DNA of the CDR3: TGTGCCAGTACCCCGGGACAGGGGGTTGAAAAACTGTTTTTT. This chain links TRBV19 with TRBJ1-4, with 11 nucleotides matching TRBD1. The CDR3 sequence is 14 residues long. Trimming cost V 7 bases and J 7 bases; bases outside gene matches: 5. Germline V gene sequence: CDR1 LNHDA, CDR2 SQIVND (reference sequence).

The chain's CDR3 is CASSLGHSEQYF. DNA of the CDR3: TGTGCCAGCAGCTTGGGACATTCCGAGCAGTACTTC. This chain connects TRBV7-9 to TRBJ2-7; perhaps TRBD1 as D (6 bases). The V gene lost 3 bases and the J gene lost 6 bases, with 9 bases spanning the gap. Germline V gene data show CDR1 as SEHNR and CDR2 as FQNEAQ (reference sequence). The CDR3 is 12 residues long.

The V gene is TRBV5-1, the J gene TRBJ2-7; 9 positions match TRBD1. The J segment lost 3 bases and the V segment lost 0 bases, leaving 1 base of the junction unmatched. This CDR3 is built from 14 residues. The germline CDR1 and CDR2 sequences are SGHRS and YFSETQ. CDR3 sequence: CASSLDRGRYEQYF. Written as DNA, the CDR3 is TGCGCCAGCAGCTTGGACAGGGGGCGCTACGAGCAGTACTTC.

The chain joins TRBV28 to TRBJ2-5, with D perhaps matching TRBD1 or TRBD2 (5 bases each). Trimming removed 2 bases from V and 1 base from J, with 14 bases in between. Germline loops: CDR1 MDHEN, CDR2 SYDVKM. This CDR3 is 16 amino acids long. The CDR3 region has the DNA TGTGCCAGCAGTTTAGACAGTGGGCTAGCCCAAGAGACCCAGTACTTC. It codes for CASSLDSGLAQETQYF.

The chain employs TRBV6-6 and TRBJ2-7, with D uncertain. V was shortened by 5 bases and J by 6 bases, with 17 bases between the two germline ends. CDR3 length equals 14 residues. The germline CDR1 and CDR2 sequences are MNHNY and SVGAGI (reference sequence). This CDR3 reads CASSDLGFGFEQYF. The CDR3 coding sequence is TGTGCCAGCAGTGACTTAGGGTTCGGTTTCGAGCAGTACTTC.

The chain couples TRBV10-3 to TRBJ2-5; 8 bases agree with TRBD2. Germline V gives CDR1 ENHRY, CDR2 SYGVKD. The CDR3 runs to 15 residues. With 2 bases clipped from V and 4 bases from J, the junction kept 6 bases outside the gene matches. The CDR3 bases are TGTGCCATCAGTGAGGAAGCGGGAGTTCCAGAGACCCAGTACTTC. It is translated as CAISEEAGVPETQYF.

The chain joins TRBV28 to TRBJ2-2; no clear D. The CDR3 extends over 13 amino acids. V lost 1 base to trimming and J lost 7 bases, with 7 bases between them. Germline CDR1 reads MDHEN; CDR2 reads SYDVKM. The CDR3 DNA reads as TGTGCCAGCAGTTTATCCGTGGTCGGGGAGCTGTTTTTT. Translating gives CASSLSVVGELFF.

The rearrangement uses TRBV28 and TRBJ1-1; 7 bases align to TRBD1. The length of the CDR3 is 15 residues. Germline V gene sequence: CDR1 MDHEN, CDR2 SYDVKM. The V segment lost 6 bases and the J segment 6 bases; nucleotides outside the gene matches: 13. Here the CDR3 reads CASRVGTATRSEAFF. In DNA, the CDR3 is TGTGCCAGCAGGGTAGGGACAGCCACACGGTCTGAAGCTTTCTTT.

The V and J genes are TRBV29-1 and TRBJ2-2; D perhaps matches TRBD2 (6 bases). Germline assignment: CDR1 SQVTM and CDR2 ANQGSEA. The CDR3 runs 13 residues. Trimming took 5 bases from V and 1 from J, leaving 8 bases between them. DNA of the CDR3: TGCAGCGTTATTAGCGGGAACACCGGGGAGCTGTTTTTT. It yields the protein CSVISGNTGELFF.

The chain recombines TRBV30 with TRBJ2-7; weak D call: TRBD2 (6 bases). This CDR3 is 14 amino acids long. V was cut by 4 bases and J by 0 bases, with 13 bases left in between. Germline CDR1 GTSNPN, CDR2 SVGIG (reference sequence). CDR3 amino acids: CAWIGGPSSYEQYF. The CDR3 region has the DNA TGTGCCTGGATCGGGGGACCGAGCTCCTACGAGCAGTACTTC.

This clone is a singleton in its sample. This CDR3 reads CASSLASAGPQHF. The CDR3 nucleotides are TGTGCCAGCAGCTTAGCCAGTGCGGGGCCCCAGCATTTT. This chain links TRBV11-3 with TRBJ1-5, with D unclear. V lost 1 base, J lost 9 bases, and 10 bases lay in between. Germline V gene data show CDR1 as SGHNT and CDR2 as YENEEA. The length of the CDR3 is 13 residues.

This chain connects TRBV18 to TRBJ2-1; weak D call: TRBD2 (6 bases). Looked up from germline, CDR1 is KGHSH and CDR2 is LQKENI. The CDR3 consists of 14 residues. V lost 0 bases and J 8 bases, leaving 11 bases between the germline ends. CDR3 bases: TGTGCCAGCTCACCACCGGGGGGAGGCGATGAGCAGTTCTTC. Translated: CASSPPGGGDEQFF.

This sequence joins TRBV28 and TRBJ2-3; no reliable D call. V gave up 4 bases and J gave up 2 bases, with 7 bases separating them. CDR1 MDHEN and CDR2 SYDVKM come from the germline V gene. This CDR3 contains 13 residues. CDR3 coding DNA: TGTGCCAGCAGTTCCACAGACACAGATACGCAGTATTTT. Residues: CASSSTDTDTQYF.

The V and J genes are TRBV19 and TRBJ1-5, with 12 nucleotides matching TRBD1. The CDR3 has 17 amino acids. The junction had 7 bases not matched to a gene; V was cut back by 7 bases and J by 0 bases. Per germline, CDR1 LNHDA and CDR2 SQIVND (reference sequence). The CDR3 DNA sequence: TGTGCCAGTACCGGGACAGGGGGCTCCTATAGCAATCAGCCCCAGCATTTT. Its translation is CASTGTGGSYSNQPQHF.